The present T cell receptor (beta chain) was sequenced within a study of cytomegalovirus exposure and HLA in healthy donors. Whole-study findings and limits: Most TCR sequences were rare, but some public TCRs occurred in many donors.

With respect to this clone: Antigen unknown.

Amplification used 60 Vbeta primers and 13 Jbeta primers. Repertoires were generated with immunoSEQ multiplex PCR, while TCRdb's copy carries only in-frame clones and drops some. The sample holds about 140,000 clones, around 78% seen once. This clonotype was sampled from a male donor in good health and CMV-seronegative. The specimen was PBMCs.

The CDR3 DNA reads TGTGCCACCCGAGCGGGAGCCCCGAACACCGGGGAGCTGTTTTTT. Its protein product is CATRAGAPNTGELFF. The gene calls are TRBV10-3 and TRBJ2-2, with 8 bases fitting TRBD2. Germline CDR1 reads ENHRY; CDR2 reads SYGVKD. This CDR3 spans 15 amino acids. V trimming: 10 bases; J trimming: 0 bases; junction bases outside the gene matches: 7.